Presented here are 9 T cell receptor beta chains from one specimen sequenced in a study of identical twins. Using its own MiXCR run on the 5' RACE reads, TCRdb lists one record per CDR3 protein. Altogether 400,000 to 550,000 distinct CDR3 sequences are present, less than 25% being singletons, with the ten largest covering roughly 3%. This sample was also put to use in a study of T cells expressing NK-cell markers.

The sample consisted of CD4+ T cells sorted from blood. Source of these receptors: a woman under 30 in good health.

To note about this clonotype: Since no conserved phenylalanine or tryptophan closes the CDR3, a read error is the likely cause. V usage is TRBV24-1 and J usage is TRBJ2-2; D unresolved. Trimming pared 5 bases from V and 4 bases from J, leaving 7 bases between. From germline, CDR1 is KGHDR and CDR2 SFDVKD. The CDR3 totals 13 residues. The CDR3 region is CATSATSTGELFS. The CDR3, as DNA: TGTGCCACCAGTGCTACATCCACCGGGGAGCTGTTTTCT.

The chain recombines TRBV20-1 with TRBJ2-2; D is undetermined. Germline loops: CDR1 DFQATT, CDR2 SNEGSKA (reference sequence). This CDR3 comprises 13 residues. Between the trimmed V and J ends, which lost 3 bases and 1 base, there was a span of 6 bases. CDR3 amino acids: CSASQGNTGELFF. The CDR3, as DNA: TGCAGTGCTAGTCAAGGGAACACCGGGGAGCTGTTTTTT.

The genes are TRBV19 and TRBJ2-1; 8 positions match TRBD2. Germline trimming cut 0 bases from V and 2 bases from J; bases unmatched to any gene: 3. Germline CDR1 and CDR2: LNHDA and SQIVND (reference sequence). The CDR3 has 16 residues. The CDR3 reads CASSIDAGGTYNEQFF. The CDR3 nucleotides read TGTGCCAGTAGTATAGATGCGGGAGGAACCTACAATGAGCAGTTCTTC.

This chain joins TRBV18 and TRBJ2-4; D may be TRBD1 (6 bases). V was shortened by 6 bases and J by 2 bases, with 8 bases between the two germline ends. Germline loops: CDR1 KGHSH, CDR2 LQKENI. This CDR3 region has 13 residues. Here the CDR3 DNA reads TGTGCCAGCTCGGGGACAACCAAAAACATTCAGTACTTC. Translating gives CASSGTTKNIQYF.

The chain recombines TRBV5-1 with TRBJ1-5; no clear D. The length of the CDR3 is 13 residues. Trimming cost V 3 bases and J 5 bases, with 9 bases left between them. CDR1 and CDR2 from the germline V gene are SGHRS and YFSETQ. CDR3 residues: CASSSMPDQPQHF. The DNA of the CDR3 is TGCGCCAGCAGCTCCATGCCGGATCAGCCCCAGCATTTT.

The rearrangement joins TRBV20-1 to TRBJ1-1, with D possibly TRBD1 on 6 matching bases. The CDR3 contains 13 residues. Germline lookup yields CDR1 DFQATT and CDR2 SNEGSKA (reference sequence). V lost 6 bases and J lost 5, with 16 bases in between. The CDR3 protein is CSAAGGRRTEAFF. The CDR3 DNA follows: TGCAGTGCCGCCGGGGGGCGGAGGACTGAAGCTTTCTTT.

This clonotype was seen more than once but under ten times. The J gene is TRBJ2-7, the V gene TRBV6-2 or TRBV6-3, with 12 bases lining up with TRBD2. Unmatched junction bases numbered 7, after V lost 6 bases and J lost 7 bases. This CDR3 is 14 amino acids long. Germline lookup yields CDR1 MNHEY and CDR2 SVGEGT. CDR3 DNA sequence: TGTGCCAGCAGACGGACTAGCGGGATCTTGGAGCAGTACTTC. Translating it yields CASRRTSGILEQYF.

The chain employs TRBV6-2 or TRBV6-3 and TRBJ1-1, with D hard to call. The V gene lost 3 bases and the J gene lost 8 bases, with 10 bases spanning the gap. Germline V lookup: CDR1 MNHEY, CDR2 SVGEGT. The CDR3 contains 12 residues. The CDR3: CASSYRGGEAFF. Written as DNA, the CDR3 is TGTGCCAGCAGTTATCGCGGCGGAGAAGCTTTCTTT.

This clonotype has more than one count but fewer than ten. CDR3 sequence: CSVTTGASMNTEAFF. CDR3 DNA sequence: TGCAGCGTTACTACAGGGGCCTCCATGAACACTGAAGCTTTCTTT. The rearrangement uses TRBV29-1 and TRBJ1-1; 7 positions agree with TRBD1. V lost 5 bases to trimming and J lost 0 bases; unmatched junction nucleotides: 9. CDR1 and CDR2 from the germline V gene are SQVTM and ANQGSEA. This CDR3 region has 15 residues.